Listed below are T cell receptor beta chains from one sample, sequenced in a study of shared T cell receptors in the human thymus. Assay used: immunoSEQ multiplex PCR; TCRdb lists only in-frame clones, some missing. In the table there are hundreds of thousands of clones, 70% to 80% of which are singletons. This sample was also put to use in a study of human thymus T cells.

Material for sequencing was thymocytes. Receptors originate from a boy less than two years old with a congenital heart defect. Both conserved end residues are part of each CDR3. Each record gives: J gene, clone size, V gene, D gene, CDR3 protein, CDR3 DNA. The D gene is left open where the match is weak. The size of a clone is reported for some rows only, either as once, few or many, or as a class for expanded clones.

j_gene: TRBJ2-1
abundance: .
v_gene: TRBV19
d_gene: TRBD2
CDR3aa: CASSIGGGLAGAEQFF
CDR3nt: TGTGCCAGTAGTATAGGGGGGGGACTAGCGGGAGCCGAGCAGTTCTTC

j_gene: TRBJ2-1
abundance: .
v_gene: TRBV4-3
d_gene: TRBD1
CDR3aa: CASSQDPGQPGNEQFF
CDR3nt: TGCGCCAGCAGCCAAGACCCGGGACAGCCAGGCAATGAGCAGTTCTTC

j_gene: TRBJ2-5
abundance: .
v_gene: TRBV5-1
d_gene: TRBD2
CDR3aa: CASSLVAGGEETQYF
CDR3nt: TGCGCCAGCAGCTTGGTAGCGGGAGGGGAAGAGACCCAGTACTTC

j_gene: TRBJ2-3
abundance: .
v_gene: TRBV27
d_gene: TRBD2
CDR3aa: CASSPKEREGTDTQYF
CDR3nt: TGTGCCAGCAGTCCGAAGGAGCGGGAGGGCACAGATACGCAGTATTTT

j_gene: TRBJ2-1
abundance: .
v_gene: TRBV27
d_gene: .
CDR3aa: CASSLLASPKTGEQFF
CDR3nt: TGTGCCAGCAGTTTATTAGCTAGCCCAAAGACGGGGGAGCAGTTCTTC

j_gene: TRBJ1-3
abundance: once
v_gene: TRBV6-1
d_gene: .
CDR3aa: CASSEGILGSGNTIYF
CDR3nt: TGTGCCAGCAGTGAAGGTATACTAGGCTCTGGAAACACCATATATTTT

j_gene: TRBJ2-5
abundance: .
v_gene: TRBV21-1
d_gene: .
CDR3aa: CASSIDRGQETQYF
CDR3nt: TGTGCCAGCAGCATTGACAGGGGCCAAGAGACCCAGTACTTC

j_gene: TRBJ1-1
abundance: .
v_gene: TRBV28
d_gene: TRBD1
CDR3aa: CASSPGTGMNTEAFF
CDR3nt: TGTGCCAGCAGTCCAGGGACAGGGATGAACACTGAAGCTTTCTTT

j_gene: TRBJ1-2
abundance: .
v_gene: TRBV30
d_gene: TRBD1
CDR3aa: CAWSVTASGTGESYGYTF
CDR3nt: TGTGCCTGGAGTGTAACCGCTTCCGGGACAGGAGAATCTTATGGCTACACCTTC

j_gene: TRBJ2-1
abundance: .
v_gene: TRBV7-6
d_gene: TRBD2
CDR3aa: CASSLGTSGPCSYNEQFF
CDR3nt: TGTGCCAGCAGCTTAGGGACTAGCGGGCCTTGCTCCTACAATGAGCAGTTCTTC

j_gene: TRBJ2-1
abundance: .
v_gene: TRBV5-6
d_gene: TRBD2
CDR3aa: CASSLSAGDRSEQFF
CDR3nt: TGTGCCAGCAGCTTATCAGCGGGAGATAGGAGTGAGCAGTTCTTC

j_gene: TRBJ2-1
abundance: once
v_gene: TRBV11-2
d_gene: .
CDR3aa: CASSLDGLAYGGYEQFF
CDR3nt: TGTGCCAGCAGCTTAGACGGTCTAGCGTACGGGGGATATGAGCAGTTCTTC

j_gene: TRBJ2-7
abundance: .
v_gene: TRBV30
d_gene: TRBD1
CDR3aa: CAWSGPGGPYEQYF
CDR3nt: TGTGCCTGGAGTGGGCCAGGGGGTCCCTACGAGCAGTACTTC

j_gene: TRBJ2-3
abundance: few
v_gene: TRBV14
d_gene: TRBD2
CDR3aa: CASSQDTRTSVYTDTQYF
CDR3nt: TGTGCCAGCAGCCAAGATACCCGGACTAGCGTCTACACAGATACGCAGTATTTT

j_gene: TRBJ2-2
abundance: .
v_gene: TRBV10-3
d_gene: .
CDR3aa: CATQLEAGELFF
CDR3nt: TGTGCCACACAACTAGAGGCCGGGGAGCTGTTTTTT

j_gene: TRBJ2-7
abundance: .
v_gene: TRBV11-2
d_gene: TRBD2
CDR3aa: CASSARKREGYEQYF
CDR3nt: TGTGCCAGCAGCGCTCGAAAGCGGGAGGGCTACGAGCAGTACTTC

j_gene: TRBJ2-7
abundance: .
v_gene: TRBV5-6
d_gene: .
CDR3aa: CASSPERRAFPYEQYF
CDR3nt: TGTGCCAGCAGCCCGGAACGCAGGGCATTTCCCTACGAGCAGTACTTC

j_gene: TRBJ2-7
abundance: few
v_gene: TRBV28
d_gene: .
CDR3aa: CASSLEGSYEQYF
CDR3nt: TGTGCCAGCAGCCTGGAGGGAAGCTACGAGCAGTACTTC

j_gene: TRBJ2-5
abundance: once
v_gene: TRBV28
d_gene: TRBD1
CDR3aa: CASRSLGQEETQYF
CDR3nt: TGTGCCAGCAGAAGTCTAGGACAGGAAGAGACCCAGTACTTC

j_gene: TRBJ2-3
abundance: .
v_gene: TRBV4-3
d_gene: .
CDR3aa: CASSQEGTGEGADTQYF
CDR3nt: TGCGCCAGCAGCCAAGAGGGAACAGGCGAAGGCGCAGATACGCAGTATTTT

j_gene: TRBJ2-2
abundance: .
v_gene: TRBV5-1
d_gene: .
CDR3aa: CARPQDVVPRGANTGELFF
CDR3nt: TGCGCCCGGCCGCAGGATGTAGTCCCGCGGGGCGCGAACACCGGGGAGCTGTTTTTT

j_gene: TRBJ2-7
abundance: .
v_gene: TRBV18
d_gene: .
CDR3aa: CASSSTGSYEQYF
CDR3nt: TGTGCCAGCTCCTCGACAGGTTCCTACGAGCAGTACTTC

j_gene: TRBJ2-3
abundance: .
v_gene: TRBV5-6
d_gene: TRBD2
CDR3aa: CASSLSASGRPEDTQYF
CDR3nt: TGTGCCAGCAGCTTATCGGCTAGCGGGAGACCGGAAGATACGCAGTATTTT